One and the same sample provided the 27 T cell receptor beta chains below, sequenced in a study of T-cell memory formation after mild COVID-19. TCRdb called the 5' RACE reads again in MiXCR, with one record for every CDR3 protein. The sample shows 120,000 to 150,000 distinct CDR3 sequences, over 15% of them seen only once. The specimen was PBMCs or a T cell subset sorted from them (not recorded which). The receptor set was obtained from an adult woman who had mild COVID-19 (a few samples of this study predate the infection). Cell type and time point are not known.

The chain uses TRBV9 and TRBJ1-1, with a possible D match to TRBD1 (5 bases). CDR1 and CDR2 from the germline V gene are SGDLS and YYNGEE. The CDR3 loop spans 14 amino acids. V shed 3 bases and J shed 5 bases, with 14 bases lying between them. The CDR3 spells CASSGREWGTEAFF. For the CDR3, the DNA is TGTGCCAGCAGCGGACGAGAATGGGGGACTGAAGCTTTCTTT.

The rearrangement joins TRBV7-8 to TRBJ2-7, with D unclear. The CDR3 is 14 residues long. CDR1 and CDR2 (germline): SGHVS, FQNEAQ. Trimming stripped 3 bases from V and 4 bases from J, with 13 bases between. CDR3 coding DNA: TGTGCCAGCAGCTTTAACCCGGCGCCGTACGAGCAGTACTTC. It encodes CASSFNPAPYEQYF.

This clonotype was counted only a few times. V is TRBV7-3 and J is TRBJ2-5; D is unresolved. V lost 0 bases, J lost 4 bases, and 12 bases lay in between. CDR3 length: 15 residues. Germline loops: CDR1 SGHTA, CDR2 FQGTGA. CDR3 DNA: TGTGCCAGCAGCTTAACCGCAGGAACGGGAGAGACCCAGTACTTC. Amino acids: CASSLTAGTGETQYF.

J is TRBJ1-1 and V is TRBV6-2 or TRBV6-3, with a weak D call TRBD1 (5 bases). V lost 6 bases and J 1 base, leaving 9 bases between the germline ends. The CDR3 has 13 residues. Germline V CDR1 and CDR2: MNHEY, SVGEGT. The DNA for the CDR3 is TGTGCCAGCAGGAACGGGGCGAACACTGAAGCTTTCTTT. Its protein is CASRNGANTEAFF.

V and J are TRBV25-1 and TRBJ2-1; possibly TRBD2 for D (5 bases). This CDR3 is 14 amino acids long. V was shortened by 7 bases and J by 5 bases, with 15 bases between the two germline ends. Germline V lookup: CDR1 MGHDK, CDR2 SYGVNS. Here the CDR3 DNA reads TGTGCCAGCACCGATGGAGCGGTCCACAATGAGCAGTTCTTC. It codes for CASTDGAVHNEQFF.

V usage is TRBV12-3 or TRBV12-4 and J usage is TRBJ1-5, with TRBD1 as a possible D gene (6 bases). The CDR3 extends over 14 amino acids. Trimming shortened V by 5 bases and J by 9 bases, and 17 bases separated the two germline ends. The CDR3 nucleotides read TGTGCCAGCAGTGCGGGGACAAGTGGATCGCCCCAGCATTTT. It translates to CASSAGTSGSPQHF.

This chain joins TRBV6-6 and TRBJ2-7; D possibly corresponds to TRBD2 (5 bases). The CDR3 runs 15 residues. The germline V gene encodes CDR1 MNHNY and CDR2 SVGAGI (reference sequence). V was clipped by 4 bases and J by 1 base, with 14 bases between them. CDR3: CASSSTAGGSYEQYF. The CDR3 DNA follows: TGTGCCAGCAGTTCCACCGCGGGCGGGTCCTACGAGCAGTACTTC.

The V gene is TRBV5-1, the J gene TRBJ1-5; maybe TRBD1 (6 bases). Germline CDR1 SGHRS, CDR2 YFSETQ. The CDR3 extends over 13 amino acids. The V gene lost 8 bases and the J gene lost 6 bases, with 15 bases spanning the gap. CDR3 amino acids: CARGHGRSQPQHF. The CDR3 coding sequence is TGCGCCAGGGGACACGGACGGAGTCAGCCCCAGCATTTT.

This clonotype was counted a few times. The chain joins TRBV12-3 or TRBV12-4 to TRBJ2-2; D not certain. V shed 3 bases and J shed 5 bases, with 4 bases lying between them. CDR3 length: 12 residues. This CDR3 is CASSLMTGELFF. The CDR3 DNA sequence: TGTGCCAGCAGTTTGATGACCGGGGAGCTGTTTTTT.

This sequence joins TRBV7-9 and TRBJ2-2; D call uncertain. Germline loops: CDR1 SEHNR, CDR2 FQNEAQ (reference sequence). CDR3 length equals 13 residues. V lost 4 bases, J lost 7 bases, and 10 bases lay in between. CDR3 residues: CASSWTAIGELFF. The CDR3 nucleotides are TGTGCCAGCAGCTGGACGGCTATCGGGGAGCTGTTTTTT.

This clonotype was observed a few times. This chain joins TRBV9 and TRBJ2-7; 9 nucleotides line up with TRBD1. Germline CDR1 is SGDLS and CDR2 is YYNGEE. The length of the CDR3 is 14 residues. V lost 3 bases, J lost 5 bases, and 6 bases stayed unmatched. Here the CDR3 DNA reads TGTGCCAGCAGCGCGCCCTGGACAGGGGACGAGCAGTACTTC. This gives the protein CASSAPWTGDEQYF.

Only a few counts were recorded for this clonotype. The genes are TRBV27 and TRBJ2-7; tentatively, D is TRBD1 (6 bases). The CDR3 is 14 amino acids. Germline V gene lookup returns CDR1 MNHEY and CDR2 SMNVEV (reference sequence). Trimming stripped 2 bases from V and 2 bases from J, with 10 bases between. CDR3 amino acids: CASSLMGTTYEQYF. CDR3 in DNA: TGTGCCAGCAGTTTAATGGGGACAACCTACGAGCAGTACTTC.

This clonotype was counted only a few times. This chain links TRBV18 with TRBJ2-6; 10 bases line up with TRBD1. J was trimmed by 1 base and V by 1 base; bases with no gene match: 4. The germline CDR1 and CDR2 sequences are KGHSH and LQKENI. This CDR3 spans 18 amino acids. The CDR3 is CASSPRGQGRSGANVLTF. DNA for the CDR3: TGTGCCAGCTCACCACGGGGACAGGGGAGGTCTGGGGCCAACGTCCTGACTTTC. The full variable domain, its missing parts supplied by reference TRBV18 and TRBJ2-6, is NAGVMQNPRHLVRRRGQEARLRCSPMKGHSHVYWYRQLPEEGLKFMVYLQKENIIDESGMPKERFSAEFPKEGPSILRIQQVVRGDSAAYFCASSPRGQGRSGANVLTFGAGSRLTVL.

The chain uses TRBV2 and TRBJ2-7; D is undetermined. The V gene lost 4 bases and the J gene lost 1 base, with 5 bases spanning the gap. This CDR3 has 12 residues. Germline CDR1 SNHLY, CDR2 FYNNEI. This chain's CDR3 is CASSVQSYEQYF. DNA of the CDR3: TGTGCCAGCAGTGTTCAGTCCTACGAGCAGTACTTC.

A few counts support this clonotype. CDR3 sequence: CASSIGQTNTGELFF. In DNA, the CDR3 is TGTGCCAGTAGTATCGGGCAGACGAACACCGGGGAGCTGTTTTTT. The genes are TRBV19 and TRBJ2-2; D gene uncertain. This CDR3 has 15 amino acids. Trimming stripped 3 bases from V and 0 bases from J, with 8 bases between. Germline-derived CDR1 and CDR2 are LNHDA and SQIVND (reference sequence). Full variable domain (outside the CDR3, taken from reference TRBV19 and TRBJ2-2): DGGITQSPKYLFRKEGQNVTLSCEQNLNHDAMYWYRQDPGQGLRLIYYSQIVNDFQKGDIAEGYSVSREKKESFPLTVTSAQKNPTAFYLCASSIGQTNTGELFFGEGSRLTVL.

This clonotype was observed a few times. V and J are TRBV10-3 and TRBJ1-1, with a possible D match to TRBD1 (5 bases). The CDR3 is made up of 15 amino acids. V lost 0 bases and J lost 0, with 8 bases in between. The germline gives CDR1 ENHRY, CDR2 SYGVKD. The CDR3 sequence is CAISESQDLNTEAFF. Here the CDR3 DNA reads TGTGCCATCAGTGAGTCACAGGATTTGAACACTGAAGCTTTCTTT.

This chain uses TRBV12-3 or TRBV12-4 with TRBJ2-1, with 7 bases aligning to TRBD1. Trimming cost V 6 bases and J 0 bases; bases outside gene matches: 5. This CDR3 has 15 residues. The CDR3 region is CASRHQGVSYNEQFF. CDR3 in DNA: TGTGCCAGCAGACACCAGGGGGTCTCCTACAATGAGCAGTTCTTC.

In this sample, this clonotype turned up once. CDR3 nucleotides: TGCGCCAGCAGCCCCAAGGGGGGGGCATCGAACTATGGCTACACCTTC. Amino acid sequence: CASSPKGGASNYGYTF. The chain joins TRBV5-1 to TRBJ1-2; TRBD1 might be the D (6 bases). The germline CDR1 and CDR2 sequences are SGHRS and YFSETQ. Between the trimmed V and J ends, which lost 4 bases and 2 bases, there was a span of 18 bases. The CDR3 is 16 residues long.

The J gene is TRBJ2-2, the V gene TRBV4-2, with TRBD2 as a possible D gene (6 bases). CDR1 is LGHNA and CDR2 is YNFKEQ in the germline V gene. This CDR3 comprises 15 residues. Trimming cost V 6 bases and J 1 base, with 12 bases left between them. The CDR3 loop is CASRGGLGNTGELFF. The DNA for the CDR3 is TGTGCCAGCAGGGGGGGACTGGGGAACACCGGGGAGCTGTTTTTT.

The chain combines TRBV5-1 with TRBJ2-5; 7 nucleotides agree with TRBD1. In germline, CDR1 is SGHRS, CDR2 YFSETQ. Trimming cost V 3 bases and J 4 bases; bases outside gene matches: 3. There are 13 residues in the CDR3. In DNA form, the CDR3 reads TGCGCCAGCAGCTACAGGGGCGGAGAGACCCAGTACTTC. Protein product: CASSYRGGETQYF.

The CDR3 protein is CAWSKGGLVENTEAFF. The CDR3 nucleotides read TGTGCCTGGAGTAAGGGGGGATTAGTGGAGAACACTGAAGCTTTCTTT. This chain links TRBV30 with TRBJ1-1; possibly TRBD1 for D (6 bases). V shed 2 bases and J shed 1 base, with 17 bases lying between them. Germline assignment: CDR1 GTSNPN and CDR2 SVGIG (reference sequence). CDR3 size: 16 residues.

The chain's CDR3 is CSVEGVSGVGDFNEQFF. The CDR3 DNA is TGCAGCGTTGAAGGAGTTAGCGGGGTGGGTGATTTCAATGAGCAGTTCTTC. The V call is TRBV29-1, the J call TRBJ2-1, with 8 bases identical to TRBD2. The CDR3 sequence is 17 residues long. CDR1 is SQVTM and CDR2 is ANQGSEA in the germline V gene. J gave up 6 bases and V 1 base, and 14 bases lay outside the gene matches.

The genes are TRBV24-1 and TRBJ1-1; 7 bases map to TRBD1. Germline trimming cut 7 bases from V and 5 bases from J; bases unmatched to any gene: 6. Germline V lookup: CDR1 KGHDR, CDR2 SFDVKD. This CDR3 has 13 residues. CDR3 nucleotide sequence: TGTGCCACCAGAGAGGGACAGTGGACTGAAGCTTTCTTT. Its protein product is CATREGQWTEAFF.

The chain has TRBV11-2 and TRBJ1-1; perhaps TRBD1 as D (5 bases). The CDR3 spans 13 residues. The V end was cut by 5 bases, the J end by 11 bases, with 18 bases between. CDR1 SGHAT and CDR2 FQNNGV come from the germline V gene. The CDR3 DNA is TGTGCCAGCAGCGCACTTGGGACGCCGCCCGCTTTCTTT. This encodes CASSALGTPPAFF.

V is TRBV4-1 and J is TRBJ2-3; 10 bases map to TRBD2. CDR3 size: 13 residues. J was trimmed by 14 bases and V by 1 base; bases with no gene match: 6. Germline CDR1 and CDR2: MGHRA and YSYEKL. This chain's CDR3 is CASSQGIPSGRYF. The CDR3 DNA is TGCGCCAGCAGCCAAGGTATCCCTAGCGGGAGGTATTTT.

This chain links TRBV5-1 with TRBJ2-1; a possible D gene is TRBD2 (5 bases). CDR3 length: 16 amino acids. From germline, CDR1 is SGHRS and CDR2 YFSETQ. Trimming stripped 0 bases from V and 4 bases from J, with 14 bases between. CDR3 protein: CASSLANGVAYNEQFF. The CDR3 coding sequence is TGCGCCAGCAGCTTGGCCAACGGGGTAGCGTACAATGAGCAGTTCTTC.

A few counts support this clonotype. CDR3 nucleotides: TGTGCCAGTAGTGTGCAGGGGTATAGCAATCAGCCCCAGCATTTT. This encodes CASSVQGYSNQPQHF. The V and J genes are TRBV19 and TRBJ1-5; D is perhaps TRBD1 (6 bases). The V gene lost 5 bases and the J gene lost 0 bases, with 11 bases spanning the gap. This CDR3 spans 15 amino acids. Germline CDR1 and CDR2: LNHDA and SQIVND (reference sequence).